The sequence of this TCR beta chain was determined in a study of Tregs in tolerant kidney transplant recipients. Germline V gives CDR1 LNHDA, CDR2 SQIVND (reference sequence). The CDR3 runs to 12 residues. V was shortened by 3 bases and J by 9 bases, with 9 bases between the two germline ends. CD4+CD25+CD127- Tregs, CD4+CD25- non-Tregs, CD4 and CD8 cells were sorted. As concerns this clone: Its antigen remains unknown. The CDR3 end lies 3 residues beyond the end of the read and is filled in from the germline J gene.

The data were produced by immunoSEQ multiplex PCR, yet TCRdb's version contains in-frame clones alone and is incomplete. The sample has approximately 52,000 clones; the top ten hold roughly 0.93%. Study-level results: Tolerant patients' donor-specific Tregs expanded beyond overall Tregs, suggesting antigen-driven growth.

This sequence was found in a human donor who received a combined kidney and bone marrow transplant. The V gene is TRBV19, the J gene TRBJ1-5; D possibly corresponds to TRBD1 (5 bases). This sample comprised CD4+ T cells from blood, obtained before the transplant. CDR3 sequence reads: CASSIPGVPQHF. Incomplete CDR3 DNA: TGTGCCAGTAGTATTCCGGGGGTGCCC.